This T cell receptor beta chain stems from a study of blood T cell repertoires in COVID-19. Across the whole study: Acute-phase and convalescent COVID-19 samples originated in the United States, Italy and Spain. The analysed material was cDNA or gDNA that came from T cells, B-cell-depleted T cells, or PBMCs.

Original handling: Amplification of reference gene primers provided the estimated nucleated cell counts. TCRdb keeps only in-frame clones here, not all; method: immunoSEQ multiplex PCR. That table furnishes V, J and clone size, whereas the DNA furnished D and trimming. The sample has about 240,000 clones; about 90% are singletons. The CDR3 runs 13 residues. Germline CDR1 is KGHDR and CDR2 is SFDVKD. V dropped 9 bases and J dropped 5; count of bases not matched to a gene: 5. The TCR sequence derives from a man aged 60 to 75 who had recovered from COVID-19. Sequenced material: peripheral blood. The J gene is TRBJ1-2, the V gene TRBV24-1, with TRBD1 identical over 10 bases. The CDR3: CATPPDRGYGYTF. For the CDR3, the DNA is TGTGCCACCCCGCCGGACAGGGGGTATGGCTACACCTTC.